This T cell receptor (beta chain) is drawn from a study of identical twins. Study results and caveats: Researchers caution that invariant MAIT and iNKT cells could partly confound zero-insertion analyses.

Remarks on this clonotype: Its target is not known.

Carrying unique molecular identifiers, the cDNA also gained a universal primer site through template switching. TCRdb ran MiXCR on the 5' RACE reads and lists one entry per CDR3 protein. The data hold a few hundred thousand distinct CDR3 sequences, with more than 9% observed a single time. All of the donors were Caucasians in good health. Germline lookup yields CDR1 DFQATT and CDR2 SNEGSKA (reference sequence). CDR3 size: 12 residues. With 2 bases removed from V and 10 bases from J, the gap between germline ends came to 12 bases. This sample also appeared in a second study, on yellow fever vaccine responses in identical twins.

Sample: PBMCs. The J gene is TRBJ2-1, the V gene TRBV20-1, with D possibly being TRBD1 (6 bases). The origin of this receptor is a young woman in good health. CDR3 nucleotides: TGCAGTGCTAGATACCAGGGGCACGAGCAGTTCTTC. This sequence encodes CSARYQGHEQFF.